This T cell receptor beta chain was recorded in a study of blood T cell repertoires in COVID-19. Measured with immunoSEQ multiplex PCR; TCRdb has only the in-frame clones, and not every one. The sample has more than 200,000 clones; less than 90% are singletons. Trimming took 4 bases from V and 5 from J, leaving 20 bases between them. Germline lookup yields CDR1 ENHRY and CDR2 SYGVKD. The length of the CDR3 is 17 residues. The V gene is TRBV10-3, the J gene TRBJ2-2; D perhaps matches TRBD1 (6 bases). The sample taken for sequencing was peripheral blood. The source is a man in his 70s with acute or convalescent COVID-19. CDR3: CAISASPQGSGTGELFF. CDR3 nucleotides: TGTGCCATCAGTGCCTCTCCCCAGGGGTCAGGGACCGGGGAGCTGTTTTTT.